The T cell receptor beta chain under discussion was sequenced for a study of control samples from healthy donors and cancer patients. V lost 4 bases and J 2 bases, leaving 4 bases between the germline ends. The CDR3 runs 12 residues. Only in-frame clones appear in the TCRdb table, and some are missing; sequencing was by immunoSEQ multiplex PCR. The sample contains roughly 160,000 clones, roughly 88% of which appear only once. The receptor was isolated from a woman in her 30s in good health. The sequencing sample was made of blood. This chain joins TRBV12-3 or TRBV12-4 and TRBJ2-3; D remains ambiguous. CDR3 residues: CASSSYTDTQYF. As DNA, the CDR3 is TGTGCCAGCAGTTCATACACAGATACGCAGTATTTT.